This is a list of T cell receptor beta chains from one sample in a study of Tregs in tolerant kidney transplant recipients. Generated by immunoSEQ multiplex PCR, the TCRdb table keeps only in-frame clones and is missing some. Of some 110,000 clones listed, around 91% are singletons. Material for sequencing was CD4+ T cells from blood. The receptors here all came from a human donor in good health. The CDR3 runs from the conserved cysteine through the conserved F or W. A D gene is named only where the DNA matches it firmly. Size is omitted from some rows. Given values are once, few, many or a class for expanded clones.

J gene: TRBJ2-1
clone size: .
D gene: .
V gene: TRBV6-5
CDR3 protein: CASSPTTSSGQFF
CDR3 DNA: TGTGCCAGCAGCCCAACGACTAGTTCAGGGCAGTTCTTC

J gene: TRBJ1-1
clone size: once
D gene: .
V gene: TRBV30
CDR3 protein: CAWSVQPGAEAFF
CDR3 DNA: TGTGCCTGGAGTGTACAGCCCGGGGCTGAAGCTTTCTTT

J gene: TRBJ1-2
clone size: .
D gene: .
V gene: TRBV2
CDR3 protein: CASVTHHNNYGYTF
CDR3 DNA: TGTGCCAGCGTAACACATCATAACAACTATGGCTACACCTTC

J gene: TRBJ1-1
clone size: .
D gene: .
V gene: TRBV6-5
CDR3 protein: CASREFGIMNTEAFF
CDR3 DNA: TGTGCCAGCAGGGAATTCGGTATCATGAACACTGAAGCTTTCTTT

J gene: TRBJ2-1
clone size: once
D gene: .
V gene: TRBV30
CDR3 protein: CAWTGIVNEQFF
CDR3 DNA: TGTGCCTGGACAGGGATTGTCAATGAGCAGTTCTTC

J gene: TRBJ2-7
clone size: .
D gene: .
V gene: TRBV5-1
CDR3 protein: CASSIEQGVGQYF
CDR3 DNA: TGCGCCAGCAGCATCGAACAGGGCGTGGGACAGTACTTC

J gene: TRBJ2-5
clone size: .
D gene: .
V gene: TRBV6-6
CDR3 protein: CAGRSQETQYF
CDR3 DNA: TGTGCCGGTCGGTCGCAAGAGACCCAGTACTTC

J gene: TRBJ2-3
clone size: .
D gene: .
V gene: TRBV9
CDR3 protein: CASSVVASDTQYF
CDR3 DNA: TGTGCCAGCAGCGTGGTAGCCTCAGATACGCAGTATTTT

J gene: TRBJ2-3
clone size: .
D gene: TRBD2
V gene: TRBV5-1
CDR3 protein: CASSYGGGARDTQYF
CDR3 DNA: TGCGCCAGCAGCTACGGCGGGGGGGCCAGGGATACGCAGTATTTT

J gene: TRBJ2-1
clone size: once
D gene: TRBD2
V gene: TRBV10-1
CDR3 protein: CASSETSGPYNEQFF
CDR3 DNA: TGCGCCAGCAGTGAGACTAGCGGACCCTACAATGAGCAGTTCTTC

J gene: TRBJ1-1
clone size: .
D gene: .
V gene: TRBV5-1
CDR3 protein: CASSLAPAAEAFF
CDR3 DNA: TGCGCCAGCAGCTTGGCCCCGGCGGCTGAAGCTTTCTTT

J gene: TRBJ2-1
clone size: .
D gene: TRBD2
V gene: TRBV5-1
CDR3 protein: CASSVVAGVSYNEQFF
CDR3 DNA: TGCGCCAGCAGCGTGGTAGCGGGAGTTTCCTACAATGAGCAGTTCTTC

J gene: TRBJ2-7
clone size: .
D gene: .
V gene: TRBV28
CDR3 protein: CASSPGGASYEQYF
CDR3 DNA: TGTGCCAGCAGCCCTGGGGGGGCCTCCTACGAGCAGTACTTC

J gene: TRBJ2-7
clone size: .
D gene: .
V gene: TRBV7-5
CDR3 protein: CARSPGGGGWAFNYEQYF
CDR3 DNA: TGTGCCAGAAGCCCCGGCGGGGGCGGATGGGCTTTCAACTACGAGCAGTACTTC

J gene: TRBJ1-2
clone size: .
D gene: TRBD1
V gene: TRBV18
CDR3 protein: CASSSEGAAGYTF
CDR3 DNA: TGTGCCAGCTCATCCGAGGGGGCGGCTGGCTACACCTTC

J gene: TRBJ1-2
clone size: .
D gene: TRBD1
V gene: TRBV7-6
CDR3 protein: CASSLGTGTVVGYTF
CDR3 DNA: TGTGCCAGCAGCTTAGGGACTGGGACAGTGGTGGGCTACACCTTC

J gene: TRBJ1-3
clone size: .
D gene: .
V gene: TRBV5-1
CDR3 protein: CASSLGAGRGVYTIYF
CDR3 DNA: TGCGCCAGCAGCTTGGGGGCCGGCAGAGGCGTTTACACCATATATTTT

J gene: TRBJ2-1
clone size: .
D gene: .
V gene: TRBV7-2
CDR3 protein: CASSLALRAGGEQFF
CDR3 DNA: TGTGCCAGCAGCTTAGCGCTGCGGGCCGGGGGTGAGCAGTTCTTC

J gene: TRBJ2-7
clone size: .
D gene: TRBD1
V gene: TRBV11-2
CDR3 protein: CASSSNRGRYEQYF
CDR3 DNA: TGTGCCAGCAGCTCGAACAGGGGAAGGTACGAGCAGTACTTC

J gene: TRBJ2-1
clone size: .
D gene: TRBD2
V gene: TRBV7-8
CDR3 protein: CASSLLAGGRTEQFF
CDR3 DNA: TGTGCCAGCAGCTTACTAGCGGGGGGGCGAACTGAGCAGTTCTTC

J gene: TRBJ1-1
clone size: .
D gene: TRBD1
V gene: TRBV7-3
CDR3 protein: CASSLAAQGAGDEAFF
CDR3 DNA: TGTGCCAGCAGCTTAGCCGCTCAGGGGGCGGGGGATGAAGCTTTCTTT

J gene: TRBJ2-5
clone size: few
D gene: .
V gene: TRBV28
CDR3 protein: CASLKGYYETQYF
CDR3 DNA: TGTGCCAGTCTTAAGGGGTACTACGAGACCCAGTACTTC

J gene: TRBJ2-5
clone size: .
D gene: .
V gene: TRBV5-6
CDR3 protein: CASTLTKGEGETQYF
CDR3 DNA: TGTGCCAGCACCCTGACGAAGGGAGAGGGTGAGACCCAGTACTTC

J gene: TRBJ1-4
clone size: .
D gene: TRBD1
V gene: TRBV18
CDR3 protein: CASSPPGQSNEKLFF
CDR3 DNA: TGTGCCAGCTCACCACCGGGACAGTCTAATGAAAAACTGTTTTTT

J gene: TRBJ1-5
clone size: .
D gene: .
V gene: TRBV6-6
CDR3 protein: CASSPRGGRSYQPQHF
CDR3 DNA: TGTGCCAGCAGTCCGCGGGGGGGTAGGTCTTATCAGCCCCAGCATTTT

J gene: TRBJ1-1
clone size: few
D gene: .
V gene: TRBV25-1
CDR3 protein: CASTAGERAFF
CDR3 DNA: TGTGCCAGCACCGCCGGGGAGAGGGCTTTCTTT

J gene: TRBJ2-5
clone size: .
D gene: TRBD2
V gene: TRBV29-1
CDR3 protein: CSVTSGDSQETQYF
CDR3 DNA: TGCAGCGTTACTAGCGGGGACTCACAAGAGACCCAGTACTTC

J gene: TRBJ1-5
clone size: .
D gene: TRBD1
V gene: TRBV2
CDR3 protein: CASSDRDRGQPQHF
CDR3 DNA: TGTGCCAGCAGCGACCGGGACAGGGGCCAGCCCCAGCATTTT

J gene: TRBJ1-2
clone size: .
D gene: TRBD1
V gene: TRBV7-9
CDR3 protein: CASSLVEGANGYTF
CDR3 DNA: TGTGCCAGCAGCTTAGTAGAGGGGGCGAACGGCTACACCTTC

J gene: TRBJ2-1
clone size: .
D gene: TRBD2
V gene: TRBV27
CDR3 protein: CASSLGLAGVIDSYNEQFF
CDR3 DNA: TGTGCCAGCAGTTTAGGACTAGCGGGAGTAATAGACTCCTACAATGAGCAGTTCTTC

J gene: TRBJ2-2
clone size: once
D gene: .
V gene: TRBV5-6
CDR3 protein: CASSPGGANTGELFF
CDR3 DNA: TGTGCCAGCAGCCCCGGTGGCGCGAACACCGGGGAGCTGTTTTTT

J gene: TRBJ1-4
clone size: .
D gene: .
V gene: TRBV2
CDR3 protein: CASNREWREEKLFF
CDR3 DNA: TGTGCCAGCAATAGGGAGTGGAGGGAGGAAAAACTGTTTTTT